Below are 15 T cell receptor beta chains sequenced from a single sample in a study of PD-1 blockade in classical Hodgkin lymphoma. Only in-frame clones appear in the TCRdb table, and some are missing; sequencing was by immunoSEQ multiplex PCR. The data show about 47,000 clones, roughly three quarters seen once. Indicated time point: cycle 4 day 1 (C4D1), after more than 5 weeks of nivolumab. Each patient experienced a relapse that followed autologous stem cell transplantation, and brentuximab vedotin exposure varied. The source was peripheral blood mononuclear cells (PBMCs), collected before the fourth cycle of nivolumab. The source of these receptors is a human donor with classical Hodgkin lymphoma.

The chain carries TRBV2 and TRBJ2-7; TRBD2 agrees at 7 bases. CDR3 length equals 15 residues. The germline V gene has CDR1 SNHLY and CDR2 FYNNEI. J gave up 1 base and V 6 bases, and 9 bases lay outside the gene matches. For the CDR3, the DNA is TGTGCCAGCAGGGGCGACCACGGGGGGTCCTACGAGCAGTACTTC. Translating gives CASRGDHGGSYEQYF. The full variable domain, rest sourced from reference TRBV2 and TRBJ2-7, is EPEVTQTPSHQVTQMGQEVILRCVPISNHLYFYWYRQILGQKVEFLVSFYNNEISEKSEIFDDQFSVERPDGSNFTLKIRSTKLEDSAMYFCASRGDHGGSYEQYFGPGTRLTVT.

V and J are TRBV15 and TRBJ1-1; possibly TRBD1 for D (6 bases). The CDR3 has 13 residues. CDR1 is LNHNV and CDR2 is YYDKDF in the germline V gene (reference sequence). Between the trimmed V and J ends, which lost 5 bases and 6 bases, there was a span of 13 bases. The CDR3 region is CATSGRGSAEAFF. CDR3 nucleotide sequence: TGTGCCACCAGCGGTAGGGGGTCAGCTGAAGCTTTCTTT.

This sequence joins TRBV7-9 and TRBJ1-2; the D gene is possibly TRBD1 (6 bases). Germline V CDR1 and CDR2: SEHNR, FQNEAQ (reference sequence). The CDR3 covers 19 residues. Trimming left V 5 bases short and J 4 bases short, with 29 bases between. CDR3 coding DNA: TGTGCCAGCAGCCTCGATAGCTTTCGACGGGTCCAGGGGAGCTATGGCTACACCTTC. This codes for CASSLDSFRRVQGSYGYTF.

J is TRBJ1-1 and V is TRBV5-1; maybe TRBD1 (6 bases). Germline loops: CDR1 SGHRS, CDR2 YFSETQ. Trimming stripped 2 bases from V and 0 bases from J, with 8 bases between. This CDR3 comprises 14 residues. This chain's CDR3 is CASSLTGLNTEAFF. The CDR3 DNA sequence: TGCGCCAGCAGCTTAACAGGGTTGAACACTGAAGCTTTCTTT.

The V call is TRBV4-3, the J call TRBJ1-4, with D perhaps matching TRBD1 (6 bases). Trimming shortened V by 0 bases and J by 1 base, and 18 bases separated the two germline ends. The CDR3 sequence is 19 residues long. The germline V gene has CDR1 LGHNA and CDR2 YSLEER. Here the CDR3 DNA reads TGCGCCAGCAGCCAAGATAGGTCGGGCGGAGGGGGAACTAATGAAAAACTGTTTTTT. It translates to CASSQDRSGGGGTNEKLFF.

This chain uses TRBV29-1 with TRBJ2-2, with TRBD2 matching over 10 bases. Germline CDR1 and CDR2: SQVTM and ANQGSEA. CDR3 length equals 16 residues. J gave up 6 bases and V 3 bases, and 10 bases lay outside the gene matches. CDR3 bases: TGCAGCGTTGATATTACAGGACTAGCGGCCCCCGGGGAGCTGTTTTTT. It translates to CSVDITGLAAPGELFF.

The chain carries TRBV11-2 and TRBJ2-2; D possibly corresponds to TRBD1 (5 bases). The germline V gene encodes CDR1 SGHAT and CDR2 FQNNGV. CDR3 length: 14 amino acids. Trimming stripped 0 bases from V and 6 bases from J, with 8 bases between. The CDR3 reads CASSLDRVPGELFF. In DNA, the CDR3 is TGTGCCAGCAGCTTAGACAGGGTACCCGGGGAGCTGTTTTTT.

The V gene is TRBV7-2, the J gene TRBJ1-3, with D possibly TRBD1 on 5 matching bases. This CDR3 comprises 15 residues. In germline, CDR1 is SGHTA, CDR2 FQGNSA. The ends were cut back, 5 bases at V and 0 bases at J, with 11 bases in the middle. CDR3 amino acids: CASSQPGPSGNTIYF. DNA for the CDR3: TGTGCCAGCAGCCAGCCGGGACCCTCTGGAAACACCATATATTTT.

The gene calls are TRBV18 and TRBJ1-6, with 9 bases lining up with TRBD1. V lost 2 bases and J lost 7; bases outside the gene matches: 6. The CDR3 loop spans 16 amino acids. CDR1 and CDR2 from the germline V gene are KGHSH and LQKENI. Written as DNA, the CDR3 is TGTGCCAGCTCACCAAAGGAGGGACAGGGAAATTCACCCCTCCACTTT. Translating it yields CASSPKEGQGNSPLHF.

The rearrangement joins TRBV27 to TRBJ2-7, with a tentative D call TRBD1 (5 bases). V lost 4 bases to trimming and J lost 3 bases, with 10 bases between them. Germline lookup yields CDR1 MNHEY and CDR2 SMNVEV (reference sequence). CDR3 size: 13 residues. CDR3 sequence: CASSYGAHYEQYF. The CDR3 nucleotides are TGTGCCAGCAGTTATGGGGCCCACTACGAGCAGTACTTC.

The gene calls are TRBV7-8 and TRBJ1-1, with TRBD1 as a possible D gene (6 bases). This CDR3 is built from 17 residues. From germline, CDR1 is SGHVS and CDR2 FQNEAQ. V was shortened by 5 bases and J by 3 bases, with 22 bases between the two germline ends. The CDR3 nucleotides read TGTGCCAGCAGCCAAACGATTGCGGGGGCGACGGACACTGAAGCTTTCTTT. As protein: CASSQTIAGATDTEAFF.

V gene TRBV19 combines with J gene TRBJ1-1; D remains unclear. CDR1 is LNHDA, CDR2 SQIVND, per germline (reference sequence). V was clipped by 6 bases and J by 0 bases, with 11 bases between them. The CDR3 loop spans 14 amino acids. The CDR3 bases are TGTGCCAGTAGAACGCAAGGGATGAACACTGAAGCTTTCTTT. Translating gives CASRTQGMNTEAFF.

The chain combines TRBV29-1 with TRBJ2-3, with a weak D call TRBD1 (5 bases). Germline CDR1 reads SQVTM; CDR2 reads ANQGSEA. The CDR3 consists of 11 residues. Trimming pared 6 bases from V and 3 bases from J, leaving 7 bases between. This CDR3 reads CSVDSTDTQYF. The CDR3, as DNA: TGCAGCGTAGACAGTACAGATACGCAGTATTTT.

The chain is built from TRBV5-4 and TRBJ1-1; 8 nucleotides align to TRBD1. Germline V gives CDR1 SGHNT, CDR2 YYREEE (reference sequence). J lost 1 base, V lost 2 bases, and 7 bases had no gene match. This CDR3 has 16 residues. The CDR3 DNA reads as TGTGCCAGCAGCTTTGACCGGGACAGGCCGAACACTGAAGCTTTCTTT. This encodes CASSFDRDRPNTEAFF.

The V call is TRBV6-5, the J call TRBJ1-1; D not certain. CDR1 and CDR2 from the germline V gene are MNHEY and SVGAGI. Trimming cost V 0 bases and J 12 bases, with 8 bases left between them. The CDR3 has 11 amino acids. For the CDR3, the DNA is TGTGCCAGCAGTTACTCGCAGAGAACTTTCTTT. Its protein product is CASSYSQRTFF.